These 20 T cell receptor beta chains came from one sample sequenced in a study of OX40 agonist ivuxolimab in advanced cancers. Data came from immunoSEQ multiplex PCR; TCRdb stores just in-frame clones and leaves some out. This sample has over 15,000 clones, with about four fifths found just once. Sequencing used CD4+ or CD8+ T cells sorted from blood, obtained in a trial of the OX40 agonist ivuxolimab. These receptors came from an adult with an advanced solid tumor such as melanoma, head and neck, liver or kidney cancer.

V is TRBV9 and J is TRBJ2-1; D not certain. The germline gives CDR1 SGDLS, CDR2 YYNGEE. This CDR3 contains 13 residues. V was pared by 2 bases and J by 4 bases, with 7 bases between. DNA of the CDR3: TGTGCCAGCAGCGTGGTAGAGTACAATGAGCAGTTCTTC. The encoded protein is CASSVVEYNEQFF.

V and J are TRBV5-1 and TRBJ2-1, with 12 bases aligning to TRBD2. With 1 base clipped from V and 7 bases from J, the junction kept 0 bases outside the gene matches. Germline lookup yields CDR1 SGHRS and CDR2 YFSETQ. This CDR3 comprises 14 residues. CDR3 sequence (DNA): TGCGCCAGCAGCTTGACTAGCGGGGGGAATGAGCAGTTCTTC. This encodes CASSLTSGGNEQFF.

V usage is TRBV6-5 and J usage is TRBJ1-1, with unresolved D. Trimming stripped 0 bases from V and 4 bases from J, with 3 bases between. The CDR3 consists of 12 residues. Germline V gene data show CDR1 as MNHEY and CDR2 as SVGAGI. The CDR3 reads CASSYSSTEAFF. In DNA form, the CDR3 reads TGTGCCAGCAGTTACTCGAGCACTGAAGCTTTCTTT.

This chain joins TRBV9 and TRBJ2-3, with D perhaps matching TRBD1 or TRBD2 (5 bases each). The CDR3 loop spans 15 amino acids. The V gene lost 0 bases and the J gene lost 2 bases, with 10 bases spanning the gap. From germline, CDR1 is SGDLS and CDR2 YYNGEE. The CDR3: CASSVGVGDTDTQYF. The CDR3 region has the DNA TGTGCCAGCAGCGTAGGGGTGGGGGACACAGATACGCAGTATTTT.

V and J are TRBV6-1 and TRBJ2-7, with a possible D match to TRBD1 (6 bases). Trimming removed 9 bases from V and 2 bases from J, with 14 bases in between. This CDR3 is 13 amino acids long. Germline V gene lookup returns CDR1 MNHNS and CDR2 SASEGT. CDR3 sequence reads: CASTFQGTYEQYF. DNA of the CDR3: TGTGCCAGTACTTTCCAGGGGACCTACGAGCAGTACTTC.

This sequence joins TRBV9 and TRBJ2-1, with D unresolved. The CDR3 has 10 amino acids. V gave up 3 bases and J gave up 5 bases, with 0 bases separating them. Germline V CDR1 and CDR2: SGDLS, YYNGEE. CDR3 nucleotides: TGTGCCAGCAGCGACAATGAGCAGTTCTTC. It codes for CASSDNEQFF.

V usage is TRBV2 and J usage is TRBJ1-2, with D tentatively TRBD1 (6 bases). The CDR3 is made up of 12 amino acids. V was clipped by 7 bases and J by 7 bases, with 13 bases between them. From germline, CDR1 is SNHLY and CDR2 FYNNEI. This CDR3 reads CASIAGAFGYTF. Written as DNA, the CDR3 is TGTGCCAGCATCGCAGGGGCTTTTGGCTACACCTTC.

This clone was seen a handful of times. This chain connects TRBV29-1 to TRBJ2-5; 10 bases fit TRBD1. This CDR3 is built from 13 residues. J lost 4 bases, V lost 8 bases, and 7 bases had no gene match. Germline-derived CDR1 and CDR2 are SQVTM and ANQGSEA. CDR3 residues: CSHPRTGGETQYF. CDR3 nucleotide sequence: TGCAGCCACCCTAGGACAGGGGGAGAGACCCAGTACTTC.

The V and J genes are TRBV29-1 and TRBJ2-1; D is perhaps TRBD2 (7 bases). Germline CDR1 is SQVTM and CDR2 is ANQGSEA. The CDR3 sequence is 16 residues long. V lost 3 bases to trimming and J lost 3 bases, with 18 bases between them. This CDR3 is CSVEGFAGASYNEQFF. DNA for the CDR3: TGCAGCGTTGAGGGGTTTGCGGGGGCAAGCTACAATGAGCAGTTCTTC.

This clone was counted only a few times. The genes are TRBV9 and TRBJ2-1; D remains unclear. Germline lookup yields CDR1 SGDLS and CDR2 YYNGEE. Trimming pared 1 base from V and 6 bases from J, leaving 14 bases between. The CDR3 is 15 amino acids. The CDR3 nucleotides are TGTGCCAGCAGCGTATCCAAGGTAACAGCCAATGAGCAGTTCTTC. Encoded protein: CASSVSKVTANEQFF.

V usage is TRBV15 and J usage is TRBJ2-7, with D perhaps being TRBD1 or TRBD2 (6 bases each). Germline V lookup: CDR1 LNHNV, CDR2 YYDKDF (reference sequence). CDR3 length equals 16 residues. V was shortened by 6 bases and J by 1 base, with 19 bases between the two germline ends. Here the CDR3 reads CATSLLKGGESYEQYF. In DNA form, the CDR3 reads TGTGCCACCAGTTTGCTGAAGGGGGGTGAATCCTACGAGCAGTACTTC.

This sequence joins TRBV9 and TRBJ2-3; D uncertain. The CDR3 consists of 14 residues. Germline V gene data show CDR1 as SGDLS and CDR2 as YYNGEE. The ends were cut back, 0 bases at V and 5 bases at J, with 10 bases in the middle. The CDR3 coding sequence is TGTGCCAGCAGCGTAGAAACAGTTCAAGATACGCAGTATTTT. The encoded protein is CASSVETVQDTQYF.

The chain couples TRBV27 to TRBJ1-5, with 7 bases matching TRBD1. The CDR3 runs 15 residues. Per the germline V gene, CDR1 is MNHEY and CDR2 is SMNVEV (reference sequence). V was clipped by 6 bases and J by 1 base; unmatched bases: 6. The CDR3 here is CASSRDRVSNQPQHF. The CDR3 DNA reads TGTGCCAGCAGCCGAGACAGGGTGAGCAATCAGCCCCAGCATTTT.

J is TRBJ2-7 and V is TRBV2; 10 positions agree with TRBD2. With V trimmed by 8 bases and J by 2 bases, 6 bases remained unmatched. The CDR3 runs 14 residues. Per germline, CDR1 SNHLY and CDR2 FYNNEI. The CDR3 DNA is TGTGCCAGCCGAAGCGGGAGGGCGACCTACGAGCAGTACTTC. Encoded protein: CASRSGRATYEQYF.

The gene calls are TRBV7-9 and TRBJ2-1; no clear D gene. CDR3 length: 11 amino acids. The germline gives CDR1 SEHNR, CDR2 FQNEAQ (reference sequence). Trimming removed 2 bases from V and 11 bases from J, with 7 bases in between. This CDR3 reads CASSLYLKQFF. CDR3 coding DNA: TGTGCCAGCAGCTTATACCTAAAGCAGTTCTTC.

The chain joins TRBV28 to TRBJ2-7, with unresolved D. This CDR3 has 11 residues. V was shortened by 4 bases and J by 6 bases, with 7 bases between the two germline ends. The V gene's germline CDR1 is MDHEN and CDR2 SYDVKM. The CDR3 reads CASSSRVEQYF. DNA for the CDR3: TGTGCCAGCAGTTCAAGGGTCGAGCAGTACTTC.

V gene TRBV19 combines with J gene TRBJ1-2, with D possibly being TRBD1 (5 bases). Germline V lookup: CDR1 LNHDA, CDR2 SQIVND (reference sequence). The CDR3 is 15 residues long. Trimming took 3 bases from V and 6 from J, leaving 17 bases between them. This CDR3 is CASSIPSREVNGYTF. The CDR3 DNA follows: TGTGCCAGTAGTATTCCGTCCAGGGAAGTCAATGGCTACACCTTC.

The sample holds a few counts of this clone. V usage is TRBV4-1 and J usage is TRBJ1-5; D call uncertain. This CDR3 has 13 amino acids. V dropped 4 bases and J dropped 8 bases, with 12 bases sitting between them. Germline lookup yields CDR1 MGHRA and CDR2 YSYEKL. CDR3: CASSPKVLEPQHF. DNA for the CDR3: TGCGCCAGCAGCCCAAAAGTCCTGGAGCCCCAGCATTTT.

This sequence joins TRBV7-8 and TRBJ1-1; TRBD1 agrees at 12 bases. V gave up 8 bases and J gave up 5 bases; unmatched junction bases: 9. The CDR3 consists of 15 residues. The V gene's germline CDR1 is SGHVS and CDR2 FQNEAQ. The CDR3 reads CASLGQGALETEAFF. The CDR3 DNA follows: TGTGCCAGCCTGGGACAGGGGGCACTTGAGACTGAAGCTTTCTTT.

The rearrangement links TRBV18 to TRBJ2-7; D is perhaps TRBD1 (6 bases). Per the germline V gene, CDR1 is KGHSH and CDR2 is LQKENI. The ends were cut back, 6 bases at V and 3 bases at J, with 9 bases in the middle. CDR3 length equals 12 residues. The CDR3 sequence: CASSPDSYEQYF. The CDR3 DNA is TGTGCCAGCTCCCCGGACAGCTACGAGCAGTACTTC. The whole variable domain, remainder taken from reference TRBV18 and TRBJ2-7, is NAGVMQNPRHLVRRRGQEARLRCSPMKGHSHVYWYRQLPEEGLKFMVYLQKENIIDESGMPKERFSAEFPKEGPSILRIQQVVRGDSAAYFCASSPDSYEQYFGPGTRLTVT.